These 24 T cell receptor beta chains originate from one sample sequenced in a study of T cells after yellow fever vaccination. One entry per CDR3 protein results from TCRdb running MiXCR on the 5' RACE reads. This sample yields some 120,000 distinct CDR3 sequences, of which around 15% are seen a single time; roughly 41% belongs to the top ten. The sequences come from CD8+ T cells sorted from PBMCs, collected 5 days after the yellow fever booster vaccination. The source is a man aged 18 to 30 who received the YFV17D yellow fever vaccine.

For this clonotype: This clone may be a read error of a much larger clone one base away. The gene calls are TRBV20-1 and TRBJ2-2, with a weak D call TRBD2 (5 bases). The CDR3 is 12 residues long. CDR1 is DFQATT, CDR2 SNEGSKA, per germline (reference sequence). The CDR3 here is CSGRHLTGELIF. As DNA, the CDR3 is TGCAGTGGAAGACATCTAACCGGGGAGCTGATTTTT.

There are a few counts of this clonotype. The chain has TRBV12-3 or TRBV12-4 and TRBJ2-1, with a weak D call TRBD1 (5 bases). The V end was cut by 8 bases, the J end by 6 bases, with 20 bases between. This CDR3 comprises 15 residues. This chain's CDR3 is CASSRVGRAANEQFF. The CDR3 DNA reads as TGTGCCAGCTCGAGAGTTGGCAGGGCGGCCAATGAGCAGTTCTTC.

This clonotype was picked up a small number of times. This chain uses TRBV7-9 with TRBJ2-3; D could derive from TRBD1 or TRBD2 (6 bases each). Germline-derived CDR1 and CDR2 are SEHNR and FQNEAQ (reference sequence). Trimming took 4 bases from V and 6 from J, leaving 14 bases between them. The CDR3 is 14 residues long. The DNA of the CDR3 is TGTGCCAGCAGCTCGATGGGGGGCCAGGATACGCAGTATTTT. Translated, it gives CASSSMGGQDTQYF. The full variable domain, in which reference TRBV7-9 and TRBJ2-3 provide the parts outside the CDR3, is DTGVSQNPRHKITKRGQNVTFRCDPISEHNRLYWYRQTLGQGPEFLTYFQNEAQLEKSRLLSDRFSAERPKGSFSTLEIQRTEQGDSAMYLCASSSMGGQDTQYFGPGTRLTVL.

The chain links TRBV7-9 to TRBJ1-2; D perhaps matches TRBD1 (6 bases). V was clipped by 5 bases and J by 6 bases, with 16 bases between them. In germline, CDR1 is SEHNR, CDR2 FQNEAQ (reference sequence). The CDR3 totals 14 residues. The CDR3 loop reads CASSGQGTQDGYTF. CDR3 DNA sequence: TGTGCCAGCAGCGGGCAGGGGACCCAGGATGGCTACACCTTC. Combining the CDR3 with reference TRBV7-9 and TRBJ1-2 gives the whole variable domain DTGVSQNPRHKITKRGQNVTFRCDPISEHNRLYWYRQTLGQGPEFLTYFQNEAQLEKSRLLSDRFSAERPKGSFSTLEIQRTEQGDSAMYLCASSGQGTQDGYTFGSGTRLTVV.

This clonotype was observed a few times. The V call is TRBV4-2, the J call TRBJ2-1, with D hard to call. The germline V and J ends were trimmed by 4 bases and 5 bases, with 9 bases remaining between them. Germline CDR1 LGHNA, CDR2 YNFKEQ. CDR3 size: 13 residues. CDR3: CASSPRLHNEQFF. The CDR3 nucleotides are TGTGCCAGCAGCCCCCGACTGCACAATGAGCAGTTCTTC.

A few counts support this clonotype. The chain carries TRBV24-1 and TRBJ2-7; D is undetermined. The CDR3 spans 11 residues. The V gene's germline CDR1 is KGHDR and CDR2 SFDVKD. Trimming left V 9 bases short and J 5 bases short, with 10 bases between. The CDR3 loop reads CATSLENEQYF. CDR3 in DNA: TGTGCCACCTCGTTGGAGAACGAGCAGTACTTC.

This chain uses TRBV4-1 with TRBJ2-5; D may correspond to TRBD1 or TRBD2 (6 bases each). Germline V gene lookup returns CDR1 MGHRA and CDR2 YSYEKL. This CDR3 spans 16 amino acids. Trimming left V 1 base short and J 4 bases short, with 16 bases between. This chain's CDR3 is CASSQAPGGRGETQYF. Here the CDR3 DNA reads TGCGCCAGCAGCCAAGCTCCCGGGGGCAGGGGAGAGACCCAGTACTTC.

The sample holds many counts of this clonotype. This chain connects TRBV5-4 to TRBJ2-5; D uncertain. CDR1 and CDR2 (germline): SGHNT, YYREEE (reference sequence). Trimming pared 0 bases from V and 5 bases from J, leaving 11 bases between. The CDR3 has 14 amino acids. The chain's CDR3 is CASSLEAAGETQYF. CDR3 DNA: TGTGCCAGCAGCTTGGAGGCTGCTGGGGAGACCCAGTACTTC. Full variable domain (remainder filled in from reference TRBV5-4 and TRBJ2-5): ETGVTQSPTHLIKTRGQQVTLRCSSQSGHNTVSWYQQALGQGPQFIFQYYREEENGRGNFPPRFSGLQFPNYSSELNVNALELDDSALYLCASSLEAAGETQYFGPGTRLLVL.

This clonotype was picked up a small number of times. This chain uses TRBV27 with TRBJ1-4, with 10 positions matching TRBD1. The CDR3 sequence is 14 residues long. Germline V CDR1 and CDR2: MNHEY, SMNVEV (reference sequence). Trimming cost V 3 bases and J 7 bases; bases outside gene matches: 2. In DNA, the CDR3 is TGTGCCAGCAGTTTTGACAGGGGGCTTGAAAAACTGTTTTTT. Encoded protein: CASSFDRGLEKLFF.

The V gene is TRBV10-2, the J gene TRBJ1-5; 7 bases agree with TRBD1. In germline, CDR1 is WSHSY, CDR2 SAAADI. The CDR3 runs 13 residues. After removal of 8 bases from V and 6 bases from J, the junction contained 7 bases not matched to a gene. The CDR3 is CASQAGGGQPQHF. The CDR3 DNA sequence: TGCGCCAGCCAAGCAGGGGGGGGTCAGCCCCAGCATTTT.

This chain's CDR3 is CATSRDRGGGADTQYF. The CDR3 region has the DNA TGTGCCACCAGCAGAGATCGAGGCGGGGGAGCAGATACGCAGTATTTT. The chain combines TRBV15 with TRBJ2-3; 7 nucleotides align to TRBD2. CDR3 size: 16 residues. Germline CDR1 and CDR2: LNHNV and YYDKDF (reference sequence). With V trimmed by 0 bases and J by 4 bases, 7 bases remained unmatched.

The gene calls are TRBV9 and TRBJ2-3; D assignment may be TRBD1 or TRBD2 (6 bases each). The CDR3 covers 16 residues. The germline gives CDR1 SGDLS, CDR2 YYNGEE. V lost 0 bases and J lost 8, with 19 bases in between. The CDR3 nucleotides read TGTGCCAGCAGCGTAGTTTCCGGGGGCCATTGGCTTACGCAGTATTTT. This sequence encodes CASSVVSGGHWLTQYF.

The chain combines TRBV4-3 with TRBJ1-1; weak D call: TRBD1 (6 bases). The CDR3 spans 14 residues. CDR1 and CDR2 (germline): LGHNA, YSLEER. Trimming removed 4 bases from V and 2 bases from J, with 11 bases in between. CDR3 residues: CASSPRGQNTEAFF. CDR3 sequence (DNA): TGCGCCAGCAGCCCGAGGGGACAAAACACTGAAGCTTTCTTT.

This clonotype came up a few times. The rearrangement joins TRBV4-3 to TRBJ1-1; unclear D gene. The CDR3 is 15 residues long. Trimming left V 1 base short and J 5 bases short, with 14 bases between. CDR1 LGHNA and CDR2 YSLEER come from the germline V gene. The CDR3 region has the DNA TGCGCCAGCAGCCAAGTTGAGGGCTGGGGAACTGAAGCTTTCTTT. Translating it yields CASSQVEGWGTEAFF.

The CDR3 sequence: CADGGTGDYEQYF. In nucleotides, the CDR3 is TGTGCCGACGGGGGCACAGGGGACTACGAGCAGTACTTC. The rearrangement links TRBV2 to TRBJ2-7; the D gene is possibly TRBD1 (7 bases). The CDR3 is made up of 13 amino acids. Trimming cost V 11 bases and J 3 bases, with 17 bases left between them. Germline values: CDR1 SNHLY, CDR2 FYNNEI.

This clonotype was detected ten times or more. The chain recombines TRBV7-9 with TRBJ1-4; TRBD1 is a possible D gene (6 bases). The CDR3 spans 14 residues. The V gene lost 3 bases and the J gene lost 5 bases, with 10 bases spanning the gap. Germline CDR1 is SEHNR and CDR2 is FQNEAQ (reference sequence). The DNA for the CDR3 is TGTGCCAGCAGCTTGCAGGGGTGGAATGAAAAACTGTTTTTT. Translated: CASSLQGWNEKLFF.

The J gene is TRBJ2-2, the V gene TRBV5-1; 9 bases fit TRBD1. V dropped 7 bases and J dropped 4; count of bases not matched to a gene: 5. The CDR3 totals 14 residues. Germline assignment: CDR1 SGHRS and CDR2 YFSETQ. This chain's CDR3 is CASFTGGFTGELFF. CDR3 DNA sequence: TGCGCCAGCTTCACAGGGGGCTTCACCGGGGAGCTGTTTTTT. The full variable domain, completed using reference TRBV5-1 and TRBJ2-2, is KAGVTQTPRYLIKTRGQQVTLSCSPISGHRSVSWYQQTPGQGLQFLFEYFSETQRNKGNFPGRFSGRQFSNSRSEMNVSTLELGDSALYLCASFTGGFTGELFFGEGSRLTVL.

The table lists this clonotype with many counts. The chain recombines TRBV6-4 with TRBJ2-3; 13 bases map to TRBD2. The junction had 1 base not matched to a gene; V was cut back by 3 bases and J by 1 base. Per germline, CDR1 MRHNA and CDR2 SNTAGT. The CDR3 totals 16 residues. The CDR3 is CASSEGTSGGTDTQYF. CDR3 DNA: TGTGCCAGCAGTGAGGGGACTAGCGGGGGCACAGATACGCAGTATTTT.

This clonotype has just a few counts. This rearrangement joins TRBV6-5 to TRBJ2-1; 7 bases are shared with TRBD1. V was clipped by 10 bases and J by 9 bases; unmatched bases: 9. The length of the CDR3 is 12 residues. The germline gives CDR1 MNHEY, CDR2 SVGAGI. CDR3 bases: TGTGCCATCGGACCAGGGGGAAGTGAGCAGTTCTTC. This sequence encodes CAIGPGGSEQFF.

The chain carries TRBV5-4 and TRBJ1-6; D remains unclear. This CDR3 spans 13 amino acids. CDR1 and CDR2 (germline): SGHNT, YYREEE (reference sequence). V shed 0 bases and J shed 9 bases, with 7 bases lying between them. The CDR3 DNA reads as TGTGCCAGCAGCTTGGCTACGGGTTCACCCCTCCACTTT. Amino acids: CASSLATGSPLHF.

This clonotype was observed a few times. The chain has TRBV7-8 and TRBJ1-4; D gene ambiguous. V gave up 1 base and J gave up 11 bases, with 11 bases separating them. The CDR3 sequence is 13 residues long. The germline V gene has CDR1 SGHVS and CDR2 FQNEAQ. The CDR3 protein is CASSLGAAGKLFF. In nucleotides, the CDR3 is TGTGCCAGCAGCTTAGGGGCAGCGGGGAAACTGTTTTTT.

This clonotype was found a few times. CDR3 sequence (DNA): TGTGCCAGCAGCACCCAGGGCACGGGCAATCAGCCCCAGCATTTT. Protein sequence: CASSTQGTGNQPQHF. The V call is TRBV5-4, the J call TRBJ1-5; a weak D match, TRBD1 (5 bases). The CDR3 runs 15 residues. V dropped 4 bases and J dropped 2 bases, with 13 bases sitting between them. Germline lookup yields CDR1 SGHNT and CDR2 YYREEE (reference sequence).

This clonotype was recorded a few times. The V call is TRBV6-2 or TRBV6-3, the J call TRBJ1-5; no reliable D call. The germline V and J ends were trimmed by 4 bases and 7 bases, with 14 bases remaining between them. The CDR3 is 14 residues long. Germline V gene data show CDR1 as MNHEY and CDR2 as SVGEGT. This CDR3 is CASSSGKWEQPQHF. Written as DNA, the CDR3 is TGTGCCAGCAGTTCTGGGAAGTGGGAGCAGCCCCAGCATTTT.

This clonotype was found a few times. The chain combines TRBV4-2 with TRBJ2-7, with 7 nucleotides matching TRBD1. V trimming: 0 bases; J trimming: 2 bases; junction bases outside the gene matches: 4. The CDR3 is 15 amino acids. The germline V gene has CDR1 LGHNA and CDR2 YNFKEQ. Here the CDR3 reads CASSQELGGTYEQYF. In nucleotides, the CDR3 is TGTGCCAGCAGCCAAGAATTAGGGGGCACCTACGAGCAGTACTTC.